This record covers a single T cell receptor (beta chain). These data originate in a study of blood T cell repertoires in COVID-19. The germline CDR1 and CDR2 sequences are LGHDT and YNNKEL (reference sequence). The CDR3 is 16 residues long. V dropped 1 base and J dropped 2; count of bases not matched to a gene: 5. The method was immunoSEQ multiplex PCR; TCRdb's version includes in-frame clones alone and lacks a portion of them. Here the sample spans about 270,000 clones, under 95% being singletons. The TCR originated in a man between 40 and 49 years old who had been exposed to COVID-19. The V gene is TRBV3-1 (or the pseudogene TRBV3-2), the J gene TRBJ2-3; TRBD2 matches at 8 bases. Material for sequencing was PBMCs or T cells enriched from blood (not recorded which). The CDR3, as DNA: TGTGCCAGCAGCCAAGTAACTAGCGGTACCACAGATACGCAGTATTTT. Translated: CASSQVTSGTTDTQYF.